What follows are 16 T cell receptor beta chains derived from one specimen sequenced in a study of T cells after yellow fever vaccination. Via MiXCR, TCRdb re-called the 5' RACE reads, giving one row per CDR3 protein. The sample consists of 600,000 to 750,000 distinct CDR3 sequences, roughly 12% of them appearing once. Sequencing used PBMCs, obtained on the day of the yellow fever booster vaccination. The receptors come from a man aged 25 to 40 who received the YFV17D yellow fever vaccine.

Only a few counts were recorded for this clonotype. This chain joins TRBV12-3 or TRBV12-4 and TRBJ2-3, with 7 bases fitting TRBD1. CDR3 length equals 15 residues. The J segment lost 4 bases and the V segment lost 5 bases, leaving 9 bases of the junction unmatched. This chain's CDR3 is CASSPQGMEADTQYF. The CDR3 DNA is TGTGCCAGCAGTCCACAGGGGATGGAGGCAGATACGCAGTATTTT.

This clonotype was seen at least ten times. The V and J genes are TRBV7-2 and TRBJ2-3; D gene unclear. CDR3 length equals 15 residues. CDR1 is SGHTA and CDR2 is FQGNSA in the germline V gene. V gave up 1 base and J gave up 0 bases, with 8 bases separating them. Here the CDR3 DNA reads TGTGCCAGCAGCTTAGTAGTCGCTAGCACAGATACGCAGTATTTT. This translates into CASSLVVASTDTQYF.

The table lists this clonotype with many counts. This chain connects TRBV5-1 to TRBJ2-5; D assignment may be TRBD1 or TRBD2 (5 bases each). CDR3 length equals 12 residues. V was clipped by 2 bases and J by 5 bases, with 7 bases between them. Per the germline V gene, CDR1 is SGHRS and CDR2 is YFSETQ. The CDR3 sequence: CASSFWGETQYF. In nucleotides, the CDR3 is TGCGCCAGCAGCTTTTGGGGGGAGACCCAGTACTTC.

This clonotype was seen a single time. The V call is TRBV12-3 or TRBV12-4, the J call TRBJ2-3, with 12 bases matching TRBD2. This CDR3 is 15 amino acids long. V trimming: 6 bases; J trimming: 4 bases; junction bases outside the gene matches: 5. The CDR3 nucleotides read TGTGCCAGCAGCCACAGACTAGCGGGGGCAGATACGCAGTATTTT. Residues: CASSHRLAGADTQYF.

A few counts support this clonotype. This chain connects TRBV6-2 or TRBV6-3 to TRBJ1-2; D may be TRBD1 (6 bases). V lost 7 bases and J lost 10, with 22 bases in between. This CDR3 is 14 amino acids long. Germline CDR1 and CDR2: MNHEY and SVGEGT. The CDR3 spells CASTYRERLGDYTF. The CDR3 DNA follows: TGTGCCAGCACCTACAGGGAGAGGCTAGGAGACTACACCTTC.

The V and J genes are TRBV7-2 and TRBJ2-3, with unresolved D. Germline V gene lookup returns CDR1 SGHTA and CDR2 FQGNSA. Trimming took off 7 bases at V and 1 base at J, with 9 bases between the two ends. This CDR3 region has 13 residues. Written as DNA, the CDR3 is TGTGCCAGCACTCACAGCGGCACAGATACGCAGTATTTT. Translated, it gives CASTHSGTDTQYF.

The table lists this clonotype with a few counts. The J gene is TRBJ1-3, the V gene TRBV20-1; D perhaps matches TRBD1 (6 bases). The length of the CDR3 is 13 residues. Trimming took 5 bases from V and 4 from J, leaving 12 bases between them. The germline V gene encodes CDR1 DFQATT and CDR2 SNEGSKA (reference sequence). Here the CDR3 DNA reads TGCAGTGCTCCGGGACAATCGGGAAACACCATATATTTT. Translating gives CSAPGQSGNTIYF.

The rearrangement uses TRBV29-1 and TRBJ1-5; 8 nucleotides match TRBD1. After removal of 6 bases from V and 3 bases from J, the junction contained 7 bases not matched to a gene. The germline gives CDR1 SQVTM, CDR2 ANQGSEA. This CDR3 spans 14 amino acids. The CDR3 DNA reads TGCAGCGTCGGGGGACAGGCTGACAATCAGCCCCAGCATTTT. Translated, it gives CSVGGQADNQPQHF.

This clonotype came up a few times. This chain connects TRBV6-1 to TRBJ2-1; weak D call: TRBD2 (6 bases). Germline V gene lookup returns CDR1 MNHNS and CDR2 SASEGT. V was trimmed by 7 bases and J by 7 bases, leaving 17 bases between them. This CDR3 is 14 amino acids long. The CDR3 loop reads CASTPDSGINEQFF. The CDR3 DNA sequence: TGTGCCAGCACCCCTGATAGCGGAATAAATGAGCAGTTCTTC.

V gene TRBV27 combines with J gene TRBJ2-3; possible D gene TRBD1, 6 bases. The germline V and J ends were trimmed by 3 bases and 1 base, with 14 bases remaining between them. The CDR3 is made up of 16 amino acids. Per germline, CDR1 MNHEY and CDR2 SMNVEV (reference sequence). CDR3 bases: TGTGCCAGCAGTTTTCTGTACAGGGACGGCACAGATACGCAGTATTTT. As protein: CASSFLYRDGTDTQYF.

This clonotype was recorded at least ten times. The rearrangement links TRBV10-1 to TRBJ2-7; 10 nucleotides align to TRBD1. The V and J ends lost 1 base and 6 bases, in that order; junction bases with no gene match: 3. Per the germline V gene, CDR1 is WNHNN and CDR2 is SYGVQD (reference sequence). This CDR3 region has 14 residues. The CDR3 coding sequence is TGCGCCAGCAGTGAGTTTGGACAGGGGGGCGAGCAGTACTTC. Encoded protein: CASSEFGQGGEQYF.

This chain connects TRBV2 to TRBJ1-1; 9 bases line up with TRBD1. The V gene end was trimmed by 7 bases and the J gene end by 4 bases; junction bases not matched to a gene: 7. Germline V gene lookup returns CDR1 SNHLY and CDR2 FYNNEI. This CDR3 is built from 14 residues. The CDR3 coding sequence is TGTGCCAGCACCGTAAGGGGACAGGGCACTGAAGCTTTCTTT. Its translation: CASTVRGQGTEAFF.

This rearrangement joins TRBV24-1 to TRBJ2-3; D not resolved. V gave up 5 bases and J gave up 2 bases, with 10 bases separating them. Germline V lookup: CDR1 KGHDR, CDR2 SFDVKD. This CDR3 contains 14 residues. The CDR3 loop is CATSGPSDTDTQYF. The CDR3 DNA is TGTGCCACCAGTGGGCCATCGGACACAGATACGCAGTATTTT.

The rearrangement links TRBV5-1 to TRBJ2-7; D not resolved. The CDR3 is made up of 14 amino acids. Trimming pared 0 bases from V and 1 base from J, leaving 8 bases between. Germline V gene lookup returns CDR1 SGHRS and CDR2 YFSETQ. CDR3 DNA: TGCGCCAGCAGCTTGGATCCAGAATCCTACGAGCAGTACTTC. It codes for CASSLDPESYEQYF.

J is TRBJ2-4 and V is TRBV20-1; TRBD2 agrees at 9 bases. CDR1 and CDR2 (germline): DFQATT, SNEGSKA (reference sequence). This CDR3 has 15 amino acids. V shed 3 bases, J shed 1 base, and the junction held 4 bases outside the gene matches. CDR3 region: CSASPSGMAKNIQYF. The DNA of the CDR3 is TGCAGTGCTAGCCCTAGCGGGATGGCCAAAAACATTCAGTACTTC.

This clonotype was observed a handful of times. The V call is TRBV7-3, the J call TRBJ2-1; D unresolved. CDR3 length: 13 amino acids. Germline lookup yields CDR1 SGHTA and CDR2 FQGTGA. V was cut by 1 base and J by 9 bases, with 10 bases left in between. CDR3 coding DNA: TGTGCCAGCAGCTTAAGCCCCCGTGGTGAGCAGTTCTTC. This sequence encodes CASSLSPRGEQFF.